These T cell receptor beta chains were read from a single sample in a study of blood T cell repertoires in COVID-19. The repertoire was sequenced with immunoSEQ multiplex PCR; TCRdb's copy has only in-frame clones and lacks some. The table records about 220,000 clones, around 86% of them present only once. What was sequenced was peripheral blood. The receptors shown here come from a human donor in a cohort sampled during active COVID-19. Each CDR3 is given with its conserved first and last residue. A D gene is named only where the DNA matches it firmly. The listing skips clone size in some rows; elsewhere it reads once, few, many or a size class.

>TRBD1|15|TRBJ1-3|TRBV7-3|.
TGTGCCAGCAGACAGGGGGTGAGCTCTGGAAACACCATATATTTT
CASRQGVSSGNTIYF
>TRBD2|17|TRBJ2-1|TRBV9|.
TGTGCCAGCAGCGTAGGGATTAGCGGGAGCTCCTACAATGAGCAGTTCTTC
CASSVGISGSSYNEQFF
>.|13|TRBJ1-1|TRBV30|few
TGTGCCTGGAGTGAACGGACTTACACTGAAGCTTTCTTT
CAWSERTYTEAFF
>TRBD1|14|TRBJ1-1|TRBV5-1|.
TGCGCCAGCAGCAGGGGACAGGAAGACACTGAAGCTTTCTTT
CASSRGQEDTEAFF
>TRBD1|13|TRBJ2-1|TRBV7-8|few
TGTGCCAGCAGCCCAGGGGGATACAATGAGCAGTTCTTC
CASSPGGYNEQFF
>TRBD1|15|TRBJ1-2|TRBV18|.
TGTGCCAGCTCGCTGACAGGGGCAACAACCTATGGCTACACCTTC
CASSLTGATTYGYTF
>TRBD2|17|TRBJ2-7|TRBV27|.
TGTGCCAGCGTATCTGGGACTAGCGGGACCAGCTCCTACGAGCAGTACTTC
CASVSGTSGTSSYEQYF
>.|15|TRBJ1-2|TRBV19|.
TGTGCCAGTAGTCCGCGGGACGGCGGGTACTATGGCTACACCTTC
CASSPRDGGYYGYTF
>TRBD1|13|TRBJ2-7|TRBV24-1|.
TGTGCCACCAGTGTTGCAGGGGGCAACGAGCAGTACTTC
CATSVAGGNEQYF
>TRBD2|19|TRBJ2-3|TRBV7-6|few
TGTGCCAGCAGCCCAGAGATCATACTAGCGGGAGGTAGCACAGATACGCAGTATTTT
CASSPEIILAGGSTDTQYF
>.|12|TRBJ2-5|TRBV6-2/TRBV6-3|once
TGTGCCAGCAGTTCTCCGGTAGAGACCCAGTACTTC
CASSSPVETQYF
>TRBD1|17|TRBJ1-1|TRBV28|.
TGTGCCAGCACAGTTTATCGCCAGGGGGCTAGGAACACTGAAGCTTTCTTT
CASTVYRQGARNTEAFF
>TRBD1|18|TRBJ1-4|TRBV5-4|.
TGTGCCAGCAGCTTGCGTGGGGACAGGAGGGCAACTAATGAAAAACTGTTTTTT
CASSLRGDRRATNEKLFF
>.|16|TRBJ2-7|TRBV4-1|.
TGCGCCAGCAGCCAAGGCCCGGACAGATACTCCTACGAGCAGTACTTC
CASSQGPDRYSYEQYF
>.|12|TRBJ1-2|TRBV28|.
TGTGCCAGCAGGGGGGGGGACTATGGCTACACCTTC
CASRGGDYGYTF
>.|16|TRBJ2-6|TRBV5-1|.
TGCGCCAGCAGCCTCAACGGACAGCCTGGGGCCAACGTCCTGACTTTC
CASSLNGQPGANVLTF
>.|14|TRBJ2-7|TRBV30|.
TGTGCCTGGAGTGTAGCCAGGGCCTCCTACGAGCAGTACTTC
CAWSVARASYEQYF
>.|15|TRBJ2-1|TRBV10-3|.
TGTGCCATCAGTGAAAGCGGGTCATGGGGGGATGAGCAGTTCTTC
CAISESGSWGDEQFF
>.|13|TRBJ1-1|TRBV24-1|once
TGTGCCACCAGTGATTTAGTAGGGGCTGAAGCTTTCTTT
CATSDLVGAEAFF
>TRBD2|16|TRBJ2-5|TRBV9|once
TGTGCCAGCAGCGTCTTAGGCGGGAGGGGTGGGGAGACCCAGTACTTC
CASSVLGGRGGETQYF
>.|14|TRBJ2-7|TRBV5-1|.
TGCGCCAGCAGCTTGGGACAGCAATCCTACGAGCAGTACTTC
CASSLGQQSYEQYF
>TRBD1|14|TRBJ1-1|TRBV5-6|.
TGTGCCAGCAGCTTGGGGGACAGGGACACTGAAGCTTTCTTT
CASSLGDRDTEAFF
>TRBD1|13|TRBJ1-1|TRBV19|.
TGTGCCAGTCTGGACAGGGGGCTAGCTGAAGCTTTCTTT
CASLDRGLAEAFF